This T cell receptor beta chain was retrieved from a study of CD8 T cells in ankylosing spondylitis. Points from the study as a whole: According to the report, clones linked to the disease were significantly enriched in matched synovial fluid samples taken from ankylosing spondylitis patients. Blood from ankylosing spondylitis patients appeared to carry a characteristic roughly eight-variant TCR beta motif. Clones linked with disease were CD8+ and fairly uncommon in the peripheral blood.

Generation of TCR beta libraries employed quantitative 5'-RACE incorporating molecular barcodes. TCRdb reprocessed the 5' RACE reads via MiXCR and lists one record per CDR3 protein. This table holds about 420,000 distinct CDR3 sequences, about a fifth found once. There are 17 residues in the CDR3. V lost 3 bases and J lost 0, with 18 bases in between. CDR1 and CDR2 (germline): SGDLS, YYNGEE. This clonotype was observed a few times. The antigen is not known. The TCR originated in a male donor with ankylosing spondylitis. This sequence joins TRBV9 and TRBJ1-1, with D possibly TRBD1 on 5 matching bases. The sequenced material came from blood, either unsorted or a sorted T cell fraction (not recorded which). Written as DNA, the CDR3 is TGTGCCAGCAGCGGAGGCGCGACGGGGCTAGTGAACACTGAAGCTTTCTTT. It encodes CASSGGATGLVNTEAFF. Together with reference TRBV9 and TRBJ1-1, the CDR3 gives the full variable domain: DSGVTQTPKHLITATGQRVTLRCSPRSGDLSVYWYQQSLDQGLQFLIQYYNGEERAKGNILERFSAQQFPDLHSELNLSSLELGDSALYFCASSGGATGLVNTEAFFGQGTRLTVV.